The clone carrying this T cell receptor beta chain showed up just a few times. The sample originates from a study of blood T cell repertoires in COVID-19. Study summary: Sites in the United States, Italy and Spain provided acute and convalescent COVID-19 samples. PBMCs, B-cell-depleted T cells, or T cells provided the cDNA or gDNA that made up the material.

The authors' processing: Amplification of reference gene primers provided the estimated nucleated cell counts. The assay was immunoSEQ multiplex PCR, and TCRdb's table has in-frame clones only and misses some. That table supplies the V and J calls and clone size; D and trimming were determined from the DNA. The sample has 260,000 or so clones; nearly 85% are singletons. Source material: peripheral blood. The TCR originated in a human donor in a cohort sampled during active COVID-19.

CDR3 bases: TGTGCCAGCTCACCATCCTTGACAGTCAATAATGAAAAACTGTTTTTT. Its translation: CASSPSLTVNNEKLFF. The J gene is TRBJ1-4, the V gene TRBV18, with TRBD1 as a possible D gene (5 bases). V was trimmed by 2 bases and J by 4 bases, leaving 14 bases between them. The V gene's germline CDR1 is KGHSH and CDR2 LQKENI. There are 16 residues in the CDR3.